These T cell receptor beta chains were read from a single sample in a study of T cells after yellow fever vaccination. TCRdb passed the 5' RACE reads through MiXCR, listing each CDR3 protein once. The table records some 670,000 distinct CDR3 sequences, about 12% of them present only once. The material was PBMCs, obtained on the day of the yellow fever booster vaccination. The receptors come from a man aged 25-45 years who received the YFV17D yellow fever vaccine. Both conserved end residues are part of each CDR3. D genes are given only for firm matches. Size is omitted from some rows. Given values are once, few, many or a class for expanded clones.

CDR3 length: 12
J gene: TRBJ2-1
D gene: NA
V gene: TRBV12-3/TRBV12-4
clone size: few
CDR3 protein: CASSLGSREQFF
CDR3 DNA: TGTGCCAGCAGTTTGGGGTCCCGGGAGCAGTTCTTC

CDR3 length: 16
J gene: TRBJ2-1
D gene: TRBD2
V gene: TRBV10-3
clone size: few
CDR3 protein: CAISDIAGEVRNEQFF
CDR3 DNA: TGTGCCATCAGTGACATAGCGGGAGAGGTACGCAATGAGCAGTTCTTC

CDR3 length: 15
J gene: TRBJ1-1
D gene: NA
V gene: TRBV27
clone size: few
CDR3 protein: CASSTSGLMNTEAFF
CDR3 DNA: NA

CDR3 length: 14
J gene: TRBJ2-2
D gene: TRBD1
V gene: TRBV29-1
clone size: few
CDR3 protein: CSGGTAANTGELFF
CDR3 DNA: TGCAGCGGTGGGACAGCCGCTAACACCGGGGAGCTGTTTTTT

CDR3 length: 14
J gene: TRBJ1-2
D gene: NA
V gene: TRBV5-5
clone size: few
CDR3 protein: CASSLRGQWYGYTF
CDR3 DNA: TGTGCCAGCAGCTTGCGTGGGCAATGGTATGGCTACACCTTC

CDR3 length: 12
J gene: TRBJ2-7
D gene: NA
V gene: TRBV5-5
clone size: few
CDR3 protein: CASLTATYEQYF
CDR3 DNA: TGTGCCAGTTTGACAGCTACCTACGAGCAGTACTTC

CDR3 length: 15
J gene: TRBJ1-2
D gene: NA
V gene: TRBV5-5
clone size: few
CDR3 protein: CASSFGSGGNYGYTF
CDR3 DNA: NA

CDR3 length: 15
J gene: TRBJ1-2
D gene: TRBD1
V gene: TRBV7-2
clone size: few
CDR3 protein: CASSLGTGTNYGYTF
CDR3 DNA: TGTGCCAGCAGCTTGGGGACAGGGACTAACTATGGCTACACCTTC

CDR3 length: 16
J gene: TRBJ2-1
D gene: NA
V gene: TRBV7-8
clone size: NA
CDR3 protein: CASSLPDWPKYNEQFF
CDR3 DNA: TGTGCCAGCAGCTTACCGGACTGGCCTAAGTACAATGAGCAGTTCTTC

CDR3 length: 14
J gene: TRBJ2-3
D gene: TRBD2
V gene: TRBV5-1
clone size: many
CDR3 protein: CASSRTSGRDTQYF
CDR3 DNA: TGCGCCAGCAGCCGGACTAGCGGGAGAGATACGCAGTATTTT

CDR3 length: 13
J gene: TRBJ1-1
D gene: NA
V gene: TRBV7-6
clone size: few
CDR3 protein: CASNSPGYTEAFF
CDR3 DNA: TGTGCCAGCAACTCCCCGGGGTACACTGAAGCTTTCTTT

CDR3 length: 15
J gene: TRBJ2-7
D gene: TRBD1
V gene: TRBV6-1
clone size: many
CDR3 protein: CASKYRDRGLYEQYF
CDR3 DNA: TGTGCCAGCAAATACCGGGACAGGGGGCTCTACGAGCAGTACTTC

CDR3 length: 15
J gene: TRBJ2-3
D gene: NA
V gene: TRBV4-3
clone size: few
CDR3 protein: CASSQADFFTDTQYF
CDR3 DNA: TGCGCCAGCAGCCAAGCGGACTTCTTCACAGATACGCAGTATTTT

CDR3 length: 15
J gene: TRBJ2-1
D gene: TRBD2
V gene: TRBV12-3/TRBV12-4
clone size: many
CDR3 protein: CASSPRPAGVSEQFF
CDR3 DNA: TGTGCCAGCAGCCCACGGCCAGCGGGAGTCTCTGAGCAGTTCTTC

CDR3 length: 19
J gene: TRBJ2-3
D gene: TRBD1
V gene: TRBV7-8
clone size: NA
CDR3 protein: CASSVALGGRGRDTDTQYF
CDR3 DNA: TGTGCCAGCAGCGTAGCATTGGGAGGCAGGGGGCGTGACACAGATACGCAGTATTTT

CDR3 length: 15
J gene: TRBJ2-1
D gene: NA
V gene: TRBV11-3
clone size: NA
CDR3 protein: CASSARPSPYNEQFF
CDR3 DNA: TGTGCCAGCAGCGCTAGGCCTAGCCCTTACAATGAGCAGTTCTTC

CDR3 length: 14
J gene: TRBJ1-1
D gene: NA
V gene: TRBV6-5
clone size: few
CDR3 protein: CASSSRTEDTEAFF
CDR3 DNA: TGTGCCAGCAGTTCCAGGACAGAGGACACTGAAGCTTTCTTT

CDR3 length: 13
J gene: TRBJ2-6
D gene: NA
V gene: TRBV12-3/TRBV12-4
clone size: many
CDR3 protein: CASSLSGANVLTF
CDR3 DNA: TGTGCCAGCAGCTTATCCGGGGCCAACGTCCTGACTTTC

CDR3 length: 13
J gene: TRBJ2-7
D gene: NA
V gene: TRBV14
clone size: NA
CDR3 protein: CASSQDRNLEQYF
CDR3 DNA: TGTGCCAGCAGCCAAGATAGGAACCTTGAGCAGTACTTC

CDR3 length: 17
J gene: TRBJ1-3
D gene: TRBD1
V gene: TRBV7-6
clone size: few
CDR3 protein: CASSFNGTEISGNTIYF
CDR3 DNA: TGTGCCAGCAGCTTTAACGGGACAGAAATCTCTGGAAACACCATATATTTT

CDR3 length: 14
J gene: TRBJ2-1
D gene: NA
V gene: TRBV23-1
clone size: few
CDR3 protein: CATLLVLGYNEQFF
CDR3 DNA: TGCGCCACCCTTTTGGTACTAGGCTACAATGAGCAGTTCTTC

CDR3 length: 14
J gene: TRBJ2-7
D gene: NA
V gene: TRBV10-3
clone size: few
CDR3 protein: CAISEIRGTYEQYF
CDR3 DNA: TGTGCCATCAGTGAAATCCGGGGAACCTACGAGCAGTACTTC

CDR3 length: 14
J gene: TRBJ2-7
D gene: NA
V gene: TRBV6-2/TRBV6-3
clone size: NA
CDR3 protein: CASSYYQGTREQYF
CDR3 DNA: TGTGCCAGCAGTTACTACCAGGGTACGAGGGAGCAGTACTTC

CDR3 length: 18
J gene: TRBJ2-7
D gene: TRBD2
V gene: TRBV6-5
clone size: NA
CDR3 protein: CASSYSRGHSGRVYEQYF
CDR3 DNA: TGTGCCAGCAGTTACTCTAGGGGACATAGCGGGAGGGTCTACGAGCAGTACTTC

CDR3 length: 13
J gene: TRBJ2-3
D gene: NA
V gene: TRBV11-2
clone size: few
CDR3 protein: CASSPTVFDTQYF
CDR3 DNA: TGTGCCAGCAGCCCCACTGTATTCGATACGCAGTATTTT

CDR3 length: 14
J gene: TRBJ1-1
D gene: NA
V gene: TRBV5-1
clone size: many
CDR3 protein: CASSSSGTNTEAFF
CDR3 DNA: TGCGCCAGCAGCTCATCAGGGACCAACACTGAAGCTTTCTTT